This is a list of T cell receptor beta chains from one sample in a study of T cell responses to AZD1222 COVID-19 vaccine. The assay was immunoSEQ multiplex PCR, and TCRdb's table has in-frame clones only and misses some. The repertoire has 95,000 to 150,000 clones, about 90% of them found once; the top ten carry around 1.5%. The material was peripheral blood, obtained on day 0 of AZD1222 vaccination. These receptors all stem from an adult in good health. CDR3s include the opening cysteine and the closing phenylalanine or tryptophan. The D gene is left open where the match is weak. A row's size may be missing; if present it is once, few, many or a size class.

v_gene	abundance	d_gene	j_gene	CDR3aa	CDR3nt
TRBV18	NA	TRBD1	TRBJ2-6	CASSPFEDRGFSSGANVLTF	TGTGCCAGCTCACCATTCGAGGACAGGGGTTTTAGCTCTGGGGCCAACGTCCTGACTTTC
TRBV30	NA	NA	TRBJ1-2	CAGRALSYGYTF	TGTGCCGGCAGGGCCTTAAGCTATGGCTACACCTTC
TRBV19	NA	TRBD2	TRBJ2-3	CPKGLAGGPNTDTQYF	TGTCCTAAGGGACTAGCGGGAGGGCCTAACACAGATACGCAGTATTTT
TRBV9	NA	NA	TRBJ1-2	CASSVTAYYGYTF	TGTGCCAGCAGCGTAACAGCCTACTATGGCTACACCTTC
TRBV19	NA	NA	TRBJ1-3	CASSIRDSSGNTIYF	TGTGCCAGTAGTATAAGGGATTCCTCTGGAAACACCATATATTTT
TRBV5-1	NA	NA	TRBJ2-7	CASTTGPSSYEQYF	TGCGCCAGCACGACGGGACCCAGCTCCTACGAGCAGTACTTC
TRBV11-2	NA	TRBD2	TRBJ2-5	CASSLAGGTSGNIRETQYF	TGTGCCAGCAGCTTAGCGGGAGGTACTAGCGGGAATATTCGAGAGACCCAGTACTTC
TRBV18	NA	TRBD1	TRBJ2-7	CASSPTGTGPYEQYF	TGTGCCAGCTCACCAACCGGGACAGGGCCCTACGAGCAGTACTTC
TRBV7-8	NA	TRBD2	TRBJ2-1	CASSFYLAGPAYNEQFF	TGTGCCAGCAGCTTCTATCTAGCGGGGCCCGCCTACAATGAGCAGTTCTTC
TRBV5-1	NA	TRBD2	TRBJ2-3	CASSLLAGGGTDTQYF	TGCGCCAGCAGCTTGTTAGCGGGAGGGGGCACAGATACGCAGTATTTT
TRBV28	NA	NA	TRBJ2-7	CASSLQGILHEQYF	TGTGCCAGCAGTTTACAGGGGATCTTACACGAGCAGTACTTC
TRBV5-8	NA	TRBD1	TRBJ1-1	CARGDRGTDTEAFF	TGTGCCAGGGGGGACAGGGGAACGGACACTGAAGCTTTCTTT
TRBV6-2/TRBV6-3	NA	TRBD1	TRBJ1-3	CASSLRDRVGLVAGNTIYF	TGTGCCAGCAGTCTCCGGGACAGGGTAGGTCTCGTAGCTGGAAACACCATATATTTT
TRBV6-5	NA	NA	TRBJ1-6	CASSYASGSPLHF	TGTGCCAGCAGTTATGCTTCCGGTTCACCCCTCCACTTT
TRBV11-3	NA	NA	TRBJ1-1	CASASSVNTEAFF	TGTGCCAGCGCCTCCAGTGTGAACACTGAAGCTTTCTTT
TRBV5-4	once	NA	TRBJ1-5	CASSLEPGRNQPQHF	TGTGCCAGCAGCTTGGAGCCGGGACGCAATCAGCCCCAGCATTTT
TRBV7-9	few	NA	TRBJ2-1	CASSLVRNEQFF	TGTGCCAGCAGCTTAGTAAGAAATGAGCAGTTCTTC
TRBV7-9	NA	NA	TRBJ2-1	CASRRGVEQFF	TGTGCCAGCCGGAGGGGAGTTGAGCAGTTCTTC
TRBV12-5	once	TRBD2	TRBJ2-3	CASGRGLAGVDTQYF	TGTGCTAGTGGTCGAGGGCTAGCGGGAGTAGATACGCAGTATTTT
TRBV18	NA	NA	TRBJ1-1	CASSPPIDGTEAFF	TGTGCCAGCTCACCACCCATCGATGGGACTGAAGCTTTCTTT
TRBV11-2	few	NA	TRBJ2-7	CASSPLYGGSGYEQYF	TGTGCCAGCAGCCCACTTTACGGGGGCTCGGGCTACGAGCAGTACTTC
TRBV7-2	once	NA	TRBJ2-1	CASSLALGGGPYNEQFF	TGTGCCAGCAGCTTAGCCCTAGGGGGAGGCCCCTACAATGAGCAGTTCTTC
TRBV7-9	NA	NA	TRBJ2-5	CASSPGLSRTETQYF	TGTGCCAGCAGCCCGGGTCTTTCGCGGACAGAGACCCAGTACTTC
TRBV7-9	NA	NA	TRBJ1-2	CASTMGGGPYRGYTF	TGTGCCAGCACAATGGGGGGTGGACCCTATCGTGGCTACACCTTC
TRBV5-4	NA	NA	TRBJ1-6	CASSSLGGYNSPLHF	TGTGCCAGCAGCTCCCTAGGGGGTTATAATTCACCCCTCCACTTT
TRBV5-6	NA	TRBD1	TRBJ2-7	CASSPGQGRFEQYF	TGTGCCAGCAGCCCAGGACAGGGGAGGTTCGAGCAGTACTTC
TRBV30	NA	NA	TRBJ1-5	CAWSPTGGPQHF	TGTGCCTGGAGTCCAACCGGTGGGCCCCAGCATTTT
TRBV11-2	NA	TRBD2	TRBJ2-1	CASKNSGSFYNEQFF	TGTGCCAGCAAGAATAGCGGGAGTTTCTACAATGAGCAGTTCTTC
TRBV7-6	NA	NA	TRBJ2-7	CASSPGQGLWYEQYF	TGTGCCAGCAGCCCAGGTCAGGGGCTTTGGTACGAGCAGTACTTC
TRBV28	once	NA	TRBJ2-7	CASSLLGYEQYF	TGTGCCAGCAGTTTGCTGGGCTACGAGCAGTACTTC
TRBV27	NA	TRBD2	TRBJ2-5	CASSLGLAVWETQYF	TGTGCCAGCAGTTTGGGTCTAGCGGTGTGGGAGACCCAGTACTTC
TRBV4-1	NA	NA	TRBJ1-5	CASSQSPTGSNQPQHF	TGCGCCAGCAGCCAAAGCCCCACAGGGAGTAATCAGCCCCAGCATTTT
TRBV19	once	NA	TRBJ1-3	CASSMNGVMGSTIYF	TGTGCCAGTAGTATGAATGGGGTAATGGGTAGCACCATATATTTT
TRBV7-3	NA	NA	TRBJ2-5	CASSLNGAQETQYF	TGTGCCAGCAGCTTAAATGGGGCCCAAGAGACCCAGTACTTC